The 25 T cell receptor beta chains listed next were all sequenced from one sample in a study of blood T cells in healthy people across ages. A second roughly 6 to 12 cycle PCR used barcoded and J-beta primers. From the 5' RACE reads, TCRdb called clonotypes with MiXCR, one entry per CDR3 protein. There are 750,000 to 1,000,000 distinct CDR3 sequences in the sample; approximately 32% occur only once, and more than 8.5% lies in the top ten. These sequences were also reported in another study, on T cells of mothers and their children.

The sequencing sample was made of blood. All receptors come from a middle-aged woman in good health.

The table lists this clonotype with a few counts. The chain uses TRBV15 and TRBJ2-7; D unresolved. Per the germline V gene, CDR1 is LNHNV and CDR2 is YYDKDF (reference sequence). Between the trimmed V and J ends, which lost 3 bases and 5 bases, there was a span of 14 bases. The CDR3 is made up of 14 amino acids. CDR3 amino acids: CATSSGQPGHEQYF. The DNA for the CDR3 is TGTGCCACCAGCAGCGGGCAACCTGGGCACGAGCAGTACTTC.

This clonotype was found a few times. This chain joins TRBV28 and TRBJ1-5; D ambiguous. This CDR3 comprises 16 residues. Germline loops: CDR1 MDHEN, CDR2 SYDVKM. V was pared by 3 bases and J by 0 bases, with 12 bases between. Written as DNA, the CDR3 is TGTGCCAGCAGTTTTGCAAGCAGGATTAGCAATCAGCCCCAGCATTTT. Residues: CASSFASRISNQPQHF.

This clonotype came up once. This may be a read error: a much more frequent sequence differs by one nucleotide. V and J are TRBV20-1 and TRBJ2-1, with a possible D match to TRBD1 (5 bases). The CDR3 is made up of 15 amino acids. CDR1 is DFQATT and CDR2 is SNEGSKA in the germline V gene (reference sequence). V lost 3 bases, J lost 7 bases, and 19 bases lay in between. In nucleotides, the CDR3 is TGCAGTGCTAGCCCCGCAGGGTTGTGGGGAAATGAGCAGTTCTTC. Protein product: CSASPAGLWGNEQFF.

The chain recombines TRBV29-1 with TRBJ2-5; possible D gene TRBD2, 6 bases. Germline loops: CDR1 SQVTM, CDR2 ANQGSEA. V gave up 7 bases and J gave up 0 bases, with 18 bases separating them. The CDR3 is 15 residues long. CDR3 amino acids: CSANGLSGYQETQYF. The CDR3 coding sequence is TGCAGCGCCAACGGCTTAAGCGGGTACCAAGAGACCCAGTACTTC.

This clonotype appeared a few times. The rearrangement joins TRBV20-1 to TRBJ1-6, with D unclear. The germline V and J ends were trimmed by 1 base and 10 bases, with 14 bases remaining between them. CDR1 DFQATT and CDR2 SNEGSKA come from the germline V gene (reference sequence). The length of the CDR3 is 14 residues. The CDR3 nucleotides are TGCAGTGCTAGAGTGCCCACGGGGTACTCACCCCTCCACTTT. This codes for CSARVPTGYSPLHF.

This clonotype showed up just a few times. V gene TRBV3-1 combines with J gene TRBJ1-2; D gene unclear. The CDR3 loop spans 21 amino acids. The ends were cut back, 0 bases at V and 4 bases at J, with 30 bases in the middle. Germline values: CDR1 LGHDT, CDR2 YNNKEL (reference sequence). As DNA, the CDR3 is TGTGCCAGCAGCCAAGATCCTGTTTTGGCAGCCTCTCAAATCGCTAGCTATGGCTACACCTTC. Translated: CASSQDPVLAASQIASYGYTF.

This clonotype was recorded a few times. The chain carries TRBV4-3 and TRBJ2-5, with TRBD2 as a possible D gene (6 bases). CDR3 size: 16 residues. The germline V and J ends were trimmed by 0 bases and 5 bases, with 16 bases remaining between them. Germline loops: CDR1 LGHNA, CDR2 YSLEER. The CDR3 DNA is TGCGCCAGCAGCCAAGATGCGGGTGCGGGGTGGGAGACCCAGTACTTC. This encodes CASSQDAGAGWETQYF.

The chain joins TRBV6-4 to TRBJ2-2; a weak D match, TRBD2 (6 bases). Trimming pared 6 bases from V and 6 bases from J, leaving 14 bases between. CDR3 length: 14 amino acids. Germline V CDR1 and CDR2: MRHNA, SNTAGT. CDR3 sequence reads: CASSPDRGAGELFF. In nucleotides, the CDR3 is TGTGCCAGCAGCCCGGACCGCGGGGCCGGGGAGCTGTTTTTT.

With respect to this clonotype: Since a much larger clone is just one base distant, this may be a read error. This chain uses TRBV7-2 with TRBJ2-7; 11 bases align to TRBD1. This CDR3 spans 16 amino acids. V was pared by 2 bases and J by 7 bases, with 10 bases of the junction left unmatched. Germline CDR1 and CDR2: SGHTA and FQGNSA. The CDR3 DNA is TGTGCCAGCAGCTTATGGACAGGGGGCGCCTACAATGAGCAGTACTTC. Its translation is CASSLWTGGAYNEQYF.

This clonotype has just a few counts. The V gene is TRBV29-1, the J gene TRBJ2-3, with 9 nucleotides matching TRBD2. The CDR3 has 14 residues. Germline V gene sequence: CDR1 SQVTM, CDR2 ANQGSEA. The V and J ends lost 4 bases and 6 bases, in that order; junction bases with no gene match: 8. This CDR3 reads CSVVRGGASDTQYF. The CDR3 DNA sequence: TGCAGCGTTGTGCGCGGGGGGGCCTCCGATACGCAGTATTTT.

This clonotype came up many times. The chain couples TRBV20-1 to TRBJ2-1; TRBD2 matches 14 bases. The germline CDR1 and CDR2 sequences are DFQATT and SNEGSKA (reference sequence). The CDR3 sequence is 16 residues long. Unmatched junction bases numbered 5, after V lost 2 bases and J lost 5 bases. The CDR3 is CSARRGLAGEDNEQFF. The CDR3, as DNA: TGCAGTGCTAGAAGGGGACTAGCGGGGGAAGACAATGAGCAGTTCTTC.

Points on this clonotype: This could be a read error, since a much larger clone is one nucleotide away. V and J are TRBV12-5 and TRBJ2-1; no definite D call. Trimming cost V 1 base and J 10 bases, with 11 bases left between them. CDR1 and CDR2 (germline): LGHNT, FRNRAP. The CDR3 runs to 13 residues. CDR3 bases: TGTGCTAGTGGTTTGGACGAAAGCTACGAGCAGTTCTTC. Translation: CASGLDESYEQFF.

V is TRBV7-2 and J is TRBJ2-7; D may be TRBD1 (5 bases). V was pared by 5 bases and J by 4 bases, with 15 bases between. CDR1 is SGHTA, CDR2 FQGNSA, per germline. The CDR3 totals 14 residues. The CDR3 sequence is CASSPAKGRYEQYF. The CDR3 bases are TGTGCCAGCAGCCCTGCTAAGGGGCGGTACGAGCAGTACTTC.

This chain links TRBV6-1 with TRBJ2-7; maybe TRBD1 (6 bases). V lost 4 bases, J lost 0 bases, and 16 bases lay in between. CDR1 and CDR2 (germline): MNHNS, SASEGT. The CDR3 is made up of 16 amino acids. CDR3: CASSGQQGRSSYEQYF. In DNA, the CDR3 is TGTGCCAGCAGTGGACAACAGGGAAGGAGCTCCTACGAGCAGTACTTC.

The rearrangement links TRBV27 to TRBJ2-2, with D maybe TRBD1 (6 bases). Trimming cost V 0 bases and J 4 bases, with 9 bases left between them. This CDR3 contains 15 residues. Germline assignment: CDR1 MNHEY and CDR2 SMNVEV (reference sequence). CDR3 sequence (DNA): TGTGCCAGCAGTTTATCGGGCAGGGGCACCGGGGAGCTGTTTTTT. This encodes CASSLSGRGTGELFF.

The rearrangement uses TRBV12-3 or TRBV12-4 and TRBJ2-3; 8 bases map to TRBD1. Germline trimming cut 7 bases from V and 5 bases from J; bases unmatched to any gene: 11. The CDR3 extends over 15 amino acids. CDR3 DNA sequence: TGTGCCAGCACCCGTACGGGACAGGCCAGAGATACGCAGTATTTT. This gives the protein CASTRTGQARDTQYF.

Only a few counts were recorded for this clonotype. V gene TRBV9 combines with J gene TRBJ1-5; no clear D. This CDR3 has 15 residues. Germline CDR1 is SGDLS and CDR2 is YYNGEE. The V end lost 0 bases, the J end lost 1 base, and 8 bases lay between the germline ends. The CDR3 DNA reads as TGTGCCAGCAGCGTAGAGGGTCGGAGCAATCAGCCCCAGCATTTT. This gives the protein CASSVEGRSNQPQHF. Combining the CDR3 with reference TRBV9 and TRBJ1-5 gives the whole variable domain DSGVTQTPKHLITATGQRVTLRCSPRSGDLSVYWYQQSLDQGLQFLIQYYNGEERAKGNILERFSAQQFPDLHSELNLSSLELGDSALYFCASSVEGRSNQPQHFGDGTRLSIL.

This clonotype occurred a few times. The chain combines TRBV4-3 with TRBJ2-3; D remains ambiguous. The V end lost 0 bases, the J end lost 3 bases, and 16 bases lay between the germline ends. The CDR3 consists of 17 residues. Per germline, CDR1 LGHNA and CDR2 YSLEER. CDR3 sequence: CASSQEASSGVTDTQYF. The CDR3 nucleotides read TGCGCCAGCAGCCAAGAGGCCAGTAGTGGTGTTACAGATACGCAGTATTTT.

Worth noting for this clonotype: A single base separates this from a much larger clone, so it may be a read error. The V call is TRBV6-1, the J call TRBJ2-1; 8 bases are shared with TRBD2. The CDR3 runs to 14 residues. Germline V CDR1 and CDR2: MNHNS, SASEGT. The CDR3 here is CASSELAGYDEQFF. The CDR3 region has the DNA TGTGCCAGCAGTGAACTAGCGGGCTACGATGAGCAGTTCTTC.

Many counts were recorded for this clonotype. The J gene is TRBJ2-5, the V gene TRBV29-1, with TRBD1 identical over 9 bases. Unmatched junction bases numbered 2, after V lost 1 base and J lost 5 bases. The V gene's germline CDR1 is SQVTM and CDR2 ANQGSEA. This CDR3 has 13 amino acids. CDR3 in amino acids: CSVEAGQGETQYF. The CDR3 region has the DNA TGCAGCGTTGAAGCGGGACAGGGCGAGACCCAGTACTTC.

This rearrangement joins TRBV12-3 or TRBV12-4 to TRBJ1-2, with TRBD1 matching over 12 bases. The CDR3 is 13 amino acids. V was pared by 4 bases and J by 10 bases, with 4 bases of the junction left unmatched. The CDR3 is CASSSGTGGFYTF. The CDR3 DNA follows: TGTGCCAGCAGTTCCGGGACAGGGGGCTTCTACACCTTC.

This clonotype was seen many times. This chain uses TRBV7-3 with TRBJ2-3, with 7 bases aligning to TRBD2. V was pared by 5 bases and J by 5 bases, with 7 bases of the junction left unmatched. The germline V gene encodes CDR1 SGHTA and CDR2 FQGTGA. The CDR3 is made up of 14 amino acids. Here the CDR3 reads CASSPGLGRDTQYF. The CDR3 nucleotides read TGTGCCAGCAGCCCCGGACTAGGGAGAGATACGCAGTATTTT.

This chain uses TRBV5-4 with TRBJ1-2, with 9 nucleotides matching TRBD1. V lost 1 base and J lost 4; bases outside the gene matches: 2. From germline, CDR1 is SGHNT and CDR2 YYREEE (reference sequence). This CDR3 is 14 amino acids long. CDR3 protein: CASSLTGGTYGYTF. In nucleotides, the CDR3 is TGTGCCAGCAGCTTGACAGGGGGCACCTATGGCTACACCTTC.

Note on this clonotype: Just one base apart from a much larger clone, this may be a read error. This rearrangement joins TRBV5-1 to TRBJ2-4; D is unclear. The better agreement between TRBJ2-7 and the DNA end casts doubt on the J call. Germline assignment: CDR1 SGHRS and CDR2 YFSETQ. The CDR3 runs to 14 residues. In DNA, the CDR3 is TGCGCCAGCAGCTTTTACCAAGATGGGATCGAGCAGTACTTC. This gives the protein CASSFYQDGIEQYF.

The V gene is TRBV20-1, the J gene TRBJ1-2; possibly TRBD1 for D (6 bases). The CDR3 is 15 residues long. V lost 3 bases and J lost 7, with 21 bases in between. Germline CDR1 reads DFQATT; CDR2 reads SNEGSKA (reference sequence). Here the CDR3 reads CSASLRGARGSGYTF. The CDR3 nucleotides read TGCAGTGCTAGTCTGCGGGGGGCGAGAGGATCTGGCTACACCTTC.